One T cell receptor beta chain is described in this entry. Its antigen is unknown. This specimen comes from a study of read filtering for tumor transcriptome and immune sequencing. Across the study: DNase treatment preceded whole-transcriptome library preparation. Broader study findings: IR-seq captured clonotypes deeper and more reliably than RNA-seq. Approximately 80% of IR-seq clonotypes had one read, totaling about 3.5% of reads; RNA-seq: around 70% and 40%.

The library was built from roughly 400 ng RNA with molecular barcoded adaptors for alpha/delta and beta/gamma chains. TCRdb reprocessed the reads with MiXCR, giving one entry per CDR3 protein. The sample has around 58,000 distinct CDR3 sequences, approximately 13% seen once. Sampling of bone marrow took place during active disease in every patient. The CDR3 is 13 residues long. Germline CDR1 is DFQATT and CDR2 is SNEGSKA (reference sequence). This TCR was recovered from a donor aged 40 or older with multiple myeloma. The chain carries TRBV20-1 and TRBJ1-1, with 8 bases aligning to TRBD1. Specimen: a population of CD138-negative cells sorted from bone marrow. CDR3 in DNA: TGCGGTTTTTACAGGGGGATGAGCACTGAAGCTTTCTTT. Translating gives CGFYRGMSTEAFF.